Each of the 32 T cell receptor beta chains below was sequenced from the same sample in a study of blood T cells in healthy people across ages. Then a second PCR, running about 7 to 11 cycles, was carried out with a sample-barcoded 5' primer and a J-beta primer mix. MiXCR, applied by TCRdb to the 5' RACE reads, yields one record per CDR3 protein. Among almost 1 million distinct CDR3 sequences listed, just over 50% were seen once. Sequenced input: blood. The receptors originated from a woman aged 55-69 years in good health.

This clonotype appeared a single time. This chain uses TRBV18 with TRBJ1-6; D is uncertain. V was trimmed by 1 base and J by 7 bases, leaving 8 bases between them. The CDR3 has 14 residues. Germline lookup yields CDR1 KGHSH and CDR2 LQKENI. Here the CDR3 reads CASSPLERNSPLHF. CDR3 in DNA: TGTGCCAGCTCACCACTCGAAAGGAATTCACCCCTCCACTTT.

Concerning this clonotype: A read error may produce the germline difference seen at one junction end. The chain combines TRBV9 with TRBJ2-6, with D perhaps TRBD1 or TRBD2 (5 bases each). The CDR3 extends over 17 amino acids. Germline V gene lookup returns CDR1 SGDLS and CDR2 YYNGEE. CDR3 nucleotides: TGTACCAGCAGCGTAGGGACGGAAGACCCTGGGGCCAACGTCCTGACTTTC. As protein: CTSSVGTEDPGANVLTF.

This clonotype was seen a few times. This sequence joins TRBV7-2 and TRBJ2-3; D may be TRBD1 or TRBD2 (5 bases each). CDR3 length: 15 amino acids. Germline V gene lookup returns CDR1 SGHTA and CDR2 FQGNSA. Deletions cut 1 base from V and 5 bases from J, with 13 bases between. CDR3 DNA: TGTGCCAGCAGCTTAGTTCCAGGGAGTCAAGATACGCAGTATTTT. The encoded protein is CASSLVPGSQDTQYF. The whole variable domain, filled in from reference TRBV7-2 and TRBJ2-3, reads GAGVSQSPSNKVTEKGKDVELRCDPISGHTALYWYRQSLGQGLEFLIYFQGNSAPDKSGLPSDRFSAERTGGSVSTLTIQRTQQEDSAVYLCASSLVPGSQDTQYFGPGTRLTVL.

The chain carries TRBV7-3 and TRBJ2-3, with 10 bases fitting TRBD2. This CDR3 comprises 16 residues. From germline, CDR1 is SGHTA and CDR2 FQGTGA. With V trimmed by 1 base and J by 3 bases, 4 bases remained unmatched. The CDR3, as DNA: TGTGCCAGCAGCTTAAAGGTAGCGGGAGGTACAGATACGCAGTATTTT. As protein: CASSLKVAGGTDTQYF.

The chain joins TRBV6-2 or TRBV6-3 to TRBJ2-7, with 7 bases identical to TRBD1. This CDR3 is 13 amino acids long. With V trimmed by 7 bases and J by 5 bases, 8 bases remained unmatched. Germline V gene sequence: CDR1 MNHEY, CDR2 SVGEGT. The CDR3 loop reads CASTSNRGHEQYF. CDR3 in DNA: TGTGCCAGCACCTCGAACAGGGGCCACGAGCAGTACTTC.

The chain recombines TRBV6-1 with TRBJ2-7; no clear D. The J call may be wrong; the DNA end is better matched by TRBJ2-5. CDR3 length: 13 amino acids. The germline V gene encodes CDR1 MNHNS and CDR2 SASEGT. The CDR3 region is CASSESVRETQYF. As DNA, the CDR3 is TGTGCCAGCAGTGAAAGTGTCCGAGAGACCCAGTACTTC.

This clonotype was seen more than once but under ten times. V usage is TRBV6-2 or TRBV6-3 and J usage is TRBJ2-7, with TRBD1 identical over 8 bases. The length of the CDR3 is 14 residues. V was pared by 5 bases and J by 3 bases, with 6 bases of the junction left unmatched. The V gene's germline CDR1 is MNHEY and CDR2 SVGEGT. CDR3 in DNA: TGTGCCAGCAGTCCGGACAGGGAAGACTACGAGCAGTACTTC. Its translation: CASSPDREDYEQYF.

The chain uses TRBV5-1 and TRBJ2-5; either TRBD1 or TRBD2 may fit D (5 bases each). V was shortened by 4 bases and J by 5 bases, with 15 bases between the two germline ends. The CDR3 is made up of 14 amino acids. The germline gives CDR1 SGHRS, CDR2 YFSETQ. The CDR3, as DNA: TGCGCCAGCAGCCCCGGGGCCGTTGGGGAGACCCAGTACTTC. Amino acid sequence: CASSPGAVGETQYF.

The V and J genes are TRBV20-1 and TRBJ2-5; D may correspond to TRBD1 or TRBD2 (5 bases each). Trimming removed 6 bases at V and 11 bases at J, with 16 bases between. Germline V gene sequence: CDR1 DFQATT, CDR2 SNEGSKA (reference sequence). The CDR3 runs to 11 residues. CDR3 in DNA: TGCAGTGCAGGGGCCAGCGGAAAGCAGTACTTC. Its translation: CSAGASGKQYF.

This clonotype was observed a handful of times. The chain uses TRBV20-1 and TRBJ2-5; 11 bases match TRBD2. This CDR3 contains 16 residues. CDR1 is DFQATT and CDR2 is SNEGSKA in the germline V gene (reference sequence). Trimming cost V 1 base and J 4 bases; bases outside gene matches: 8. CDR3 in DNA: TGCAGTGCTAGAGGGGAGACTAGCGGGATTCGAGAGACCCAGTACTTC. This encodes CSARGETSGIRETQYF.

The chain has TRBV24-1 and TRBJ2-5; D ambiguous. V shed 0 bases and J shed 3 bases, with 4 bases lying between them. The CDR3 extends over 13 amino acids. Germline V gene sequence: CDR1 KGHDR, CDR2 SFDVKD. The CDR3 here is CATSDLGKETQYF. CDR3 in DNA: TGTGCCACCAGTGATTTGGGGAAAGAGACCCAGTACTTC.

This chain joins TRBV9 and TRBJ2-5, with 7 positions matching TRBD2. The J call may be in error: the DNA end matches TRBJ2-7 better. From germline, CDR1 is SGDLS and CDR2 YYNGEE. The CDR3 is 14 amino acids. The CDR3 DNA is TGTGCCAGCAGCGTAGGACTAGCTGGAGTCGAGCAGTACTTC. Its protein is CASSVGLAGVEQYF.

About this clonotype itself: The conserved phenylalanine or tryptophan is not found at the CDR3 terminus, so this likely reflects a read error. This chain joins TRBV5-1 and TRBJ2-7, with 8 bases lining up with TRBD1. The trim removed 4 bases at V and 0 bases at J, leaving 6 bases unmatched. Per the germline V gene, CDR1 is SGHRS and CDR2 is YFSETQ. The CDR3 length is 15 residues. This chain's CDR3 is CASSPLGQGSYEQYL. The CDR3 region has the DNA TGCGCCAGCAGCCCGCTCGGACAGGGCTCCTACGAGCAGTACCTC.

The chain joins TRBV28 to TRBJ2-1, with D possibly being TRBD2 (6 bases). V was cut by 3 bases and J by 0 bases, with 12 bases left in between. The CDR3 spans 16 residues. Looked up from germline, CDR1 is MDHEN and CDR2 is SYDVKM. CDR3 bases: TGTGCCAGCAGTTTTTGGCGGGACCGCTCCTACAATGAGCAGTTCTTC. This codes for CASSFWRDRSYNEQFF.

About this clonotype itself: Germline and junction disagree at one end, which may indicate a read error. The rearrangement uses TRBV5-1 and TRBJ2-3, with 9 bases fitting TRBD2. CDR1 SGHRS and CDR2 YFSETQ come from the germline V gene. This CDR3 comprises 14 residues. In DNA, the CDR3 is TGCGCCAGCTGCTTATGGACTAGCGAGGATACGCAGTATTTT. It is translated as CASCLWTSEDTQYF.

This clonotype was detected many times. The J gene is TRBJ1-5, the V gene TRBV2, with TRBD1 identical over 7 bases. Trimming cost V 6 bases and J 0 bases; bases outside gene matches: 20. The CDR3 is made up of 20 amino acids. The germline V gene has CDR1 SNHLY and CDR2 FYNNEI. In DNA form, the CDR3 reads TGTGCCAGCAGCCTACTCGGAGGGACAGACACATTGAATAGCAATCAGCCCCAGCATTTT. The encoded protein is CASSLLGGTDTLNSNQPQHF.

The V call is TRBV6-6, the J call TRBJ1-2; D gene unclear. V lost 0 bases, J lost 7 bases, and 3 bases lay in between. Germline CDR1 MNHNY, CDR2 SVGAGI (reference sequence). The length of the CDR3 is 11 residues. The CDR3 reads CASSYSIGYTF. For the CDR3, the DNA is TGTGCCAGCAGTTACTCGATTGGCTACACCTTC.

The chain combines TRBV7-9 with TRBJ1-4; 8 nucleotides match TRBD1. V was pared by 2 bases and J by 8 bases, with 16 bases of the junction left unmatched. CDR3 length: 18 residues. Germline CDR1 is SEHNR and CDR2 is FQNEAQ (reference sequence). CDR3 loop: CASSLWTGFAVETEKLFF. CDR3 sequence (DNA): TGTGCCAGCAGCTTATGGACAGGGTTCGCCGTAGAAACCGAAAAACTGTTTTTT.

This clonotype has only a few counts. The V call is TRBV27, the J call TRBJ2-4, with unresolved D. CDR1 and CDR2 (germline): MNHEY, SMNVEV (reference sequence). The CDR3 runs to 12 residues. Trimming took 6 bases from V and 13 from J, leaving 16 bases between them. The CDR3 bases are TGTGCCAGCAGCGCTCCCCGTTCGGAGCAGTACTTC. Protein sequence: CASSAPRSEQYF.

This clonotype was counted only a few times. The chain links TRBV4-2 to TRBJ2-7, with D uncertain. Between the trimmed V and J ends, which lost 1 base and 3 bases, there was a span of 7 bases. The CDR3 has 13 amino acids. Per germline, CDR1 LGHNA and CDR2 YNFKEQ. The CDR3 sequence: CASSQAFNYEQYF. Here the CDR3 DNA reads TGTGCCAGCAGCCAAGCATTTAACTACGAGCAGTACTTC.

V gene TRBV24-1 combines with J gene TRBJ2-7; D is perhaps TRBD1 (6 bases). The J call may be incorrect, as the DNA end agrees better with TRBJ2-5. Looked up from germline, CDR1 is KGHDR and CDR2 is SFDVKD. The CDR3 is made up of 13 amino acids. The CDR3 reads CATAGTPSETQYF. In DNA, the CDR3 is TGTGCCACCGCCGGGACACCATCGGAGACCCAGTACTTC.

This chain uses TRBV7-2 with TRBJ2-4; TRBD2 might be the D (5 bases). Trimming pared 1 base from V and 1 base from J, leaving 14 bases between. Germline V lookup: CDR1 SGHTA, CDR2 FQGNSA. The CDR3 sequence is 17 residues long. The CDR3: CASSLEGARVAKNIQYF. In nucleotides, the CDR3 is TGTGCCAGCAGCTTAGAGGGAGCGAGAGTGGCCAAAAACATTCAGTACTTC.

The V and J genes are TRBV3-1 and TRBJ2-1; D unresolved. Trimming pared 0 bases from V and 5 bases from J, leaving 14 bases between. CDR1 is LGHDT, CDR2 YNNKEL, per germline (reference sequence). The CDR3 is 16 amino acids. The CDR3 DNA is TGTGCCAGCAGCCAAGATGCCTATTTTCAAAACAATGAGCAGTTCTTC. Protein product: CASSQDAYFQNNEQFF.

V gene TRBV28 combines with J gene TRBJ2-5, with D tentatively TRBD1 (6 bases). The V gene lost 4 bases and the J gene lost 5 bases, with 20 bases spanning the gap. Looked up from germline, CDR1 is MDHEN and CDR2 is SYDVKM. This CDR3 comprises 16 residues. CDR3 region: CASSSVGQTNFETQYF. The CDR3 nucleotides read TGTGCCAGCAGTTCAGTCGGACAGACTAATTTTGAGACCCAGTACTTC.

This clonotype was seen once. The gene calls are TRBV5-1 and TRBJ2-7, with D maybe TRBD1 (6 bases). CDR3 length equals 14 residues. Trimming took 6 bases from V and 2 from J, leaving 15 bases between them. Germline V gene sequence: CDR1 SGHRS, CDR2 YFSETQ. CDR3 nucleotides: TGCGCCAGCAAAACATGGGACAACCCCTACGAGCAGTACTTC. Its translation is CASKTWDNPYEQYF.

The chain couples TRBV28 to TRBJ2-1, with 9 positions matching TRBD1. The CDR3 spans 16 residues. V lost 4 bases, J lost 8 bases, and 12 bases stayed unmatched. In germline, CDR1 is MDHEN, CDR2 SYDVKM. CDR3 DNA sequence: TGTGCCAGCAGTTCAGGGAACAGGGGGCTATATTATGAGCAGTTCTTC. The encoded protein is CASSSGNRGLYYEQFF.

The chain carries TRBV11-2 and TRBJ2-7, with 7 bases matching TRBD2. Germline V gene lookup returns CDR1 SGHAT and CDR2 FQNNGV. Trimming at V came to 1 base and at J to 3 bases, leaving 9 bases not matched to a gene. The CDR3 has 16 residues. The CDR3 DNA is TGTGCCAGCAGCTTAGGCCCAAGCGGGAATAACTACGAGCAGTACTTC. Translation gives CASSLGPSGNNYEQYF.

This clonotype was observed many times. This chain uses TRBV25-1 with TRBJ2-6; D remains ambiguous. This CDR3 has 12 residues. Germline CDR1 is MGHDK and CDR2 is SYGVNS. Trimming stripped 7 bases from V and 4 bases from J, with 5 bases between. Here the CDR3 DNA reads TGTGCCAGCACTAGGGGGGCCAACGTCCTGACTTTC. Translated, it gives CASTRGANVLTF.

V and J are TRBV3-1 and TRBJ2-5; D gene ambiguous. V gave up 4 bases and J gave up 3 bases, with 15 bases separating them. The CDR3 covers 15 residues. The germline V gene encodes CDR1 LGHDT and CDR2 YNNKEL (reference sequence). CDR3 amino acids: CASSPPASGEETQYF. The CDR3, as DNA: TGTGCCAGCAGCCCGCCTGCTAGTGGGGAAGAGACCCAGTACTTC.

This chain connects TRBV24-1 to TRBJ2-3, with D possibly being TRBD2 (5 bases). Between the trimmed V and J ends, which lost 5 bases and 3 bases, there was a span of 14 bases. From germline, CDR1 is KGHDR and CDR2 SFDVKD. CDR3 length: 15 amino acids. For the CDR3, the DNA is TGTGCCACCAGTGGGATTCGGGAAAGGACAGATACGCAGTATTTT. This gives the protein CATSGIRERTDTQYF.

In nucleotides, the CDR3 is TGCAGCGTTGTCGGTTTCGACAGGGAGGCAGAGACCCAGTACTTC. It specifies CSVVGFDREAETQYF. The V gene is TRBV29-1, the J gene TRBJ2-5; D might be TRBD1 (7 bases). Trimming took 4 bases from V and 4 from J, leaving 19 bases between them. Germline CDR1 SQVTM, CDR2 ANQGSEA. The CDR3 loop spans 15 amino acids.

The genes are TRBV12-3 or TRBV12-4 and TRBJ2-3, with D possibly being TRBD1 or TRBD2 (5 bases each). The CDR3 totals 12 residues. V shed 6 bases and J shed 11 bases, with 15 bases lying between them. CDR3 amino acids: CASRLTAEKQYF. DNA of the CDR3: TGTGCCAGCAGATTGACAGCGGAGAAGCAGTATTTT.